The entry that follows covers one T cell receptor beta chain sequence. Its antigen is unidentified. Recipients boosted at about 4 weeks or about 12 weeks are pooled. This sample was included in a study of T cell responses to AZD1222 COVID-19 vaccine. Study results and limitations: Spike-specific TCRs gained breadth and depth after people received two AZD1222 doses. Vaccine-related CD4 TCRs covered spike, predominating at 160-218 and 743-854.

Clones were read by immunoSEQ multiplex PCR, and TCRdb kept only the in-frame ones, dropping some. The sample carries some 79,000 clones, 80% to 90% recorded once. The CDR3 length is 13 residues. V gave up 7 bases and J gave up 9 bases; unmatched junction bases: 1. The germline V gene encodes CDR1 SEHNR and CDR2 FQNEAQ (reference sequence). The sequence was obtained from an adult who received the AZD1222 COVID-19 vaccine. The material was peripheral blood, obtained 28 days after the second AZD1222 dose. This chain uses TRBV7-9 with TRBJ2-1; 15 bases align to TRBD2. Here the CDR3 reads CASTGLAGGEQFF. Here the CDR3 DNA reads TGTGCCAGCACGGGACTAGCGGGGGGTGAGCAGTTCTTC.